The rows below give T cell receptor beta chains drawn from one sample of a study of technical replicates of blood from a few donors. Assay: immunoSEQ multiplex PCR; the TCRdb copy retains only in-frame clones and omits some. The repertoire holds 55,000 to 75,000 clones, with about 86% as singletons. The sample comprised PBMCs. The receptors stem from a human donor in good health. Some clones in this sample may be carry-over from other donors' samples. Each CDR3 is given with its conserved first and last residue. D genes are given only for firm matches. Rows give clone size only sometimes, using once, few, many, or a class for an expanded clone.

TRBV25-1,TRBJ1-2,NA,NA,TGTGCCAGCAGTGAATATTCCCAGGGCTATGGCTACACCTTC,CASSEYSQGYGYTF
TRBV27,TRBJ2-1,few,NA,TGTGCCAGCAGCCTCCGGGCGGGGCCCTACAATGAGCAGTTCTTC,CASSLRAGPYNEQFF
TRBV27,TRBJ2-3,few,TRBD1,TGTGCCAGCAGTTTAATCAGGACAGGGGGCAAGGATACGCAGTATTTT,CASSLIRTGGKDTQYF
TRBV19,TRBJ2-7,NA,TRBD1,TGTGCCAGTAGTTATTCTCCGGGACAGGGGGCGGCGCAGTACTTC,CASSYSPGQGAAQYF
TRBV2,TRBJ2-7,NA,NA,TGTGCCAGTGCGAGCTCCTACGAGCAGTACTTC,CASASSYEQYF
TRBV6-1,TRBJ1-2,NA,NA,TGTGCCAGCAGTGAACCGGACAGAGTTAATAACTATGGCTACACCTTC,CASSEPDRVNNYGYTF
TRBV7-2,TRBJ1-6,NA,NA,TGTGCCAGCAGCTTAGGAGGCCTAGAATCACCCCTCCACTTT,CASSLGGLESPLHF
TRBV4-1,TRBJ1-1,NA,NA,TGCGCCAGCAGCTTGGGAGGGGGATACACTGAAGCTTTCTTT,CASSLGGGYTEAFF
TRBV5-5,TRBJ1-2,NA,TRBD1,TGTGCCAGCAGCCTTCTGACAGGGGATTGGTATTATGGCTACACCTTC,CASSLLTGDWYYGYTF
TRBV6-1,TRBJ2-3,NA,TRBD1,TGTGCCAGCAGTACCGACAGGGGCACAGATACGCAGTATTTT,CASSTDRGTDTQYF
TRBV10-3,TRBJ1-4,NA,NA,TGTGCCATCAGTGAGACAACAGGGAGTGAAAAACTGTTTTTT,CAISETTGSEKLFF
TRBV13,TRBJ2-3,once,NA,TGTGCCAGCAGCTTAAGCGGCCCGACAGATACGCAGTATTTT,CASSLSGPTDTQYF
TRBV5-1,TRBJ2-1,NA,TRBD2,TGCGCCAGCAGCGTACTAGCGGGGGACAATGAGCAGTTCTTC,CASSVLAGDNEQFF
TRBV6-4,TRBJ2-1,NA,TRBD2,TGTGCCAGCAGCGTTGACCTGGGGGGGTCCTACAATGAGCAGTTCTTC,CASSVDLGGSYNEQFF
TRBV14,TRBJ1-6,NA,TRBD1,TGTGCCAGCAGCCTGGACAGGGGCTCACCCCTCCACTTT,CASSLDRGSPLHF
TRBV5-6,TRBJ2-1,NA,TRBD2,TGTGCCAGCAGCTCTCCTCGGGCGGTTAGCGGGCCAAACAATGAGCAGTTCTTC,CASSSPRAVSGPNNEQFF
TRBV2,TRBJ2-1,NA,TRBD2,TGTGCCAGCAGTGAAGCACTGGGGACTAGCGGATGGGAGAATGAGCAGTTCTTC,CASSEALGTSGWENEQFF
TRBV11-2,TRBJ1-1,NA,NA,TGTGCCAGCAGCACACAGGGTCTCGGCACTGAAGCTTTCTTT,CASSTQGLGTEAFF
TRBV5-1,TRBJ2-3,NA,TRBD1,TGCGCCAGCAGCTTGACAGGGGGCTTCACAGATACGCAGTATTTT,CASSLTGGFTDTQYF
TRBV7-2,TRBJ1-1,NA,TRBD1,TGTGCCAGCAGCTTAGGGGACAGGCGGCGAGGGACTGAAGCTTTCTTT,CASSLGDRRRGTEAFF
TRBV4-1,TRBJ2-7,NA,TRBD2,TGCGCCAGCAGCCCGACTAGCGGGAGTGGGTACGAGCAGTACTTC,CASSPTSGSGYEQYF
TRBV2,TRBJ2-7,NA,NA,TGTGCCAGCAGACCTACAGGGTCAGACGAGCAGTACTTC,CASRPTGSDEQYF
TRBV10-3,TRBJ1-2,NA,TRBD1,TGTGCCATCAGTGAGGGACAGGGCCGGGCCTATGGCTACACCTTC,CAISEGQGRAYGYTF
TRBV5-4,TRBJ2-7,NA,TRBD2,TGTGCCAGCAGCTTCGGCCTAGCGGAGTACTACGAGCAGTACTTC,CASSFGLAEYYEQYF
TRBV5-1,TRBJ2-7,NA,NA,TGCGCCAGCAGCCATTCACAGGGTTACGAGCAGTACTTC,CASSHSQGYEQYF
TRBV4-1,TRBJ1-1,NA,NA,TGCGCCAGCAGCGCTACCGGTGTCAGGATGAACACTGAAGCTTTCTTT,CASSATGVRMNTEAFF
TRBV9,TRBJ2-7,NA,NA,TGTGCCAGCAGCGCGGACAGTACCTCCTACGAGCAGTACTTC,CASSADSTSYEQYF
TRBV7-2,TRBJ2-1,NA,TRBD2,TGTGCCAGCAACACCCAAGGACTAGCTTTAAGGAATGAGCAGTTCTTC,CASNTQGLALRNEQFF
TRBV13,TRBJ2-5,NA,NA,TGTGCCAGCAGCTTCACGCCCCGAGAGAAAGAGACCCAGTACTTC,CASSFTPREKETQYF
TRBV6-5,TRBJ2-1,NA,NA,TGTGCCAGCAGTACCTCTTCGAGCGGTGAGCAGTTCTTC,CASSTSSSGEQFF
TRBV6-6,TRBJ2-7,NA,NA,TGTGCCAGCAGTTACCCCCCGGCGGGCGAGCAGTACTTC,CASSYPPAGEQYF
TRBV5-5,TRBJ2-1,NA,NA,TGTGCCAGCAGAAACCTGGGGGGTGAGCAGTTCTTC,CASRNLGGEQFF
TRBV9,TRBJ2-1,NA,TRBD1,TGTGCCAGCAGCGTAGGGGGGACAGGTAACAATGAGCAGTTCTTC,CASSVGGTGNNEQFF
TRBV7-9,TRBJ1-1,NA,NA,TGTGCCAGCAGCTTAGCTGGGGCGAGAGTTGAAGCTTTCTTT,CASSLAGARVEAFF
TRBV5-6,TRBJ1-2,NA,NA,TGTGCCAGCAGCTTGAATTCGGCGGGTGGCTACACCTTC,CASSLNSAGGYTF
TRBV11-2,TRBJ1-1,NA,NA,TGTGCCAGCAGCTTACTGGGGGGGCCGGGGACTGAAGCTTTCTTT,CASSLLGGPGTEAFF
TRBV9,TRBJ1-1,NA,NA,TGTGCCAGCAGCGGACAGGTTTCTAACACTGAAGCTTTCTTT,CASSGQVSNTEAFF
TRBV6-5,TRBJ1-4,NA,TRBD1,TGTGCCAGCAGTAGACAGGGGGCAAATGAAAAACTGTTTTTT,CASSRQGANEKLFF
TRBV19,TRBJ2-7,once,TRBD1,TGTGCCAGTAGCTCACGGTGGGACAGGGGCTACGAGCAGTACTTC,CASSSRWDRGYEQYF
TRBV6-5,TRBJ2-4,NA,NA,TGTGCCAGCAGTATCGGAGGGACGGTAAACATTCAGTACTTC,CASSIGGTVNIQYF
TRBV5-4,TRBJ1-1,NA,NA,TGTGCCAGCAGCTTGGTCGGGGTTAGAGCCACTGAAGCTTTCTTT,CASSLVGVRATEAFF